This T cell receptor (beta chain) came from a study of T cell repertoires in cytomegalovirus infection. Study as a whole: Public signatures in TCR beta pointed to CMV infection and matching HLA type.

CDR1 is LGHNT and CDR2 is FRNRAP in the germline V gene. V was clipped by 2 bases and J by 4 bases, with 11 bases between them. The CDR3 loop spans 14 amino acids. Regarding this clonotype: The target antigen is unknown.

One entry per CDR3 protein, called by TCRdb with MiXCR from the reads. The top ten hold under 7% of the sample, which has around 210,000 distinct CDR3 sequences, approximately 7% seen once. Notes on the study in general: Using cumulative public TCR beta family frequency, the authors identified those who carried CMV together with the relevant HLA. CMV-specific TCR beta clonotypes restricted by HLA-C dominated the ex vivo response.

This clonotype originated in a human donor in good health (CMV status not recorded). Some clones in this sample may be carry-over from other donors' samples. The sequenced sample consisted of PBMCs. This sequence joins TRBV12-5 and TRBJ1-1, with D hard to call. The CDR3 nucleotides are TGTGCTAGTGGTTTGTCAGGTGATATCACTGAAGCTTTCTTT. Protein product: CASGLSGDITEAFF.